Listed here are 18 T cell receptor beta chains from one sample, sequenced in a study of shared T cell receptors in the human thymus. Libraries were prepared by immunoSEQ multiplex PCR; TCRdb keeps only in-frame clonotypes and omits some of them. The repertoire holds 600,000 to 900,000 clones, 80% to 90% seen once, with roughly 0.01% in the top ten. The sample was also reused in another study, on human thymus T cells.

Sample: thymocytes. Every receptor here comes from a girl under two years old with a congenital heart defect.

The J gene is TRBJ1-5, the V gene TRBV9; tentatively, D is TRBD1 (6 bases). V was clipped by 4 bases and J by 4 bases, with 15 bases between them. This CDR3 spans 15 amino acids. In germline, CDR1 is SGDLS, CDR2 YYNGEE. In nucleotides, the CDR3 is TGTGCCAGCAGCCCAGAAAGGGGGGGGAATCAGCCCCAGCATTTT. Protein: CASSPERGGNQPQHF.

This clone was recorded once. V usage is TRBV7-2 and J usage is TRBJ2-1, with 7 bases matching TRBD2. The germline CDR1 and CDR2 sequences are SGHTA and FQGNSA. Trimming removed 5 bases from V and 6 bases from J; junction bases left unmatched: 10. The CDR3 runs to 15 residues. This CDR3 reads CASSPHGLGCNEQFF. The CDR3 DNA is TGTGCCAGCAGCCCCCACGGACTAGGGTGCAATGAGCAGTTCTTC. Based on the CDR3 plus reference TRBV7-2 and TRBJ2-1, the full variable domain is GAGVSQSPSNKVTEKGKDVELRCDPISGHTALYWYRQSLGQGLEFLIYFQGNSAPDKSGLPSDRFSAERTGGSVSTLTIQRTQQEDSAVYLCASSPHGLGCNEQFFGPGTRLTVL.

The chain employs TRBV4-2 and TRBJ2-1; perhaps TRBD1 as D (6 bases). The V and J ends lost 7 bases and 8 bases respectively, with 15 bases between them. Germline V gene data show CDR1 as LGHNA and CDR2 as YNFKEQ. The CDR3 sequence is 13 residues long. Written as DNA, the CDR3 is TGTGCCAGCACGCCGCCAGGGGTCGATGAGCAGTTCTTC. This sequence encodes CASTPPGVDEQFF.

The chain is built from TRBV5-8 and TRBJ2-7; D possibly corresponds to TRBD2 (7 bases). The germline gives CDR1 SGHTS, CDR2 YDEGEE. This CDR3 region has 14 residues. V lost 2 bases and J lost 4, with 13 bases in between. Here the CDR3 reads CASSFGGAGYEQYF. CDR3 nucleotides: TGTGCCAGCAGCTTTGGGGGGGCTGGGTACGAGCAGTACTTC.

This chain uses TRBV28 with TRBJ1-2; weak D call: TRBD1 (5 bases). V dropped 6 bases and J dropped 4 bases, with 24 bases sitting between them. CDR1 is MDHEN and CDR2 is SYDVKM in the germline V gene. CDR3 length equals 17 residues. The CDR3 nucleotides are TGTGCCAGCAGCATCGGGGCGGGAGAGGCGATGTTCTATGGCTACACCTTC. As protein: CASSIGAGEAMFYGYTF.

The chain has TRBV29-1 and TRBJ1-1; D remains ambiguous. The CDR3 is 14 residues long. Deletions cut 4 bases from V and 1 base from J, with 13 bases between. Germline V gene lookup returns CDR1 SQVTM and CDR2 ANQGSEA. CDR3 sequence (DNA): TGCAGCGTTGTCTCGAGGGTAAGGAACACTGAAGCTTTCTTT. Translation gives CSVVSRVRNTEAFF.

Comment on this clone: The identical CDR3 is also encoded by other nucleotide sequences in the sample. The chain couples TRBV5-6 to TRBJ1-4; 10 positions match TRBD1. The trim removed 4 bases at V and 2 bases at J, leaving 11 bases unmatched. Germline lookup yields CDR1 SGHDT and CDR2 YYEEEE. The CDR3 has 18 amino acids. The CDR3 DNA sequence: TGTGCCAGCAGCCTGCAAGGACAGGGGGGATCTACTAATGAAAAACTGTTTTTT. As protein: CASSLQGQGGSTNEKLFF.

The rearrangement joins TRBV9 to TRBJ2-7; 8 bases agree with TRBD2. This CDR3 is built from 15 residues. The ends lost 0 bases at V and 2 bases at J; junction bases unmatched: 4. Germline-derived CDR1 and CDR2 are SGDLS and YYNGEE. The CDR3 DNA reads as TGTGCCAGCAGCGTAGGCGGGGGGCCAACCTACGAGCAGTACTTC. Its translation: CASSVGGGPTYEQYF.

This rearrangement joins TRBV28 to TRBJ2-5; 9 bases align to TRBD1. The assigned J gene may be wrong: the sequence end matches TRBJ2-7 better. Germline CDR1 is MDHEN and CDR2 is SYDVKM. The CDR3 extends over 17 amino acids. Here the CDR3 reads CASSLWPGTGKSYEQYF. CDR3 sequence (DNA): TGTGCCAGCAGTTTATGGCCCGGGACAGGGAAATCCTACGAGCAGTACTTC.

This clone was detected once. The genes are TRBV11-2 and TRBJ1-1, with unresolved D. This CDR3 spans 15 amino acids. The V end lost 5 bases, the J end lost 1 base, and 14 bases lay between the germline ends. Germline V lookup: CDR1 SGHAT, CDR2 FQNNGV. DNA for the CDR3: TGTGCCAGCAGCCCCCGTAGGAGGCCGAACACTGAAGCTTTCTTT. Translated: CASSPRRRPNTEAFF.

This rearrangement joins TRBV5-1 to TRBJ1-1; D ambiguous. V shed 2 bases and J shed 5 bases, with 7 bases lying between them. This CDR3 is 12 amino acids long. CDR1 is SGHRS and CDR2 is YFSETQ in the germline V gene. The CDR3 DNA reads as TGCGCCAGCAGCTTTCCGGGTACTGAAGCTTTCTTT. It specifies CASSFPGTEAFF.

The V call is TRBV15, the J call TRBJ2-1; 7 positions agree with TRBD2. Germline-derived CDR1 and CDR2 are LNHNV and YYDKDF (reference sequence). J gave up 0 bases and V 1 base, and 15 bases lay outside the gene matches. The CDR3 covers 20 residues. In DNA form, the CDR3 reads TGTGCCACCAGCAGAGGTATTCGGGACTACCAAAGGAGCTCCTACAATGAGCAGTTCTTC. This gives the protein CATSRGIRDYQRSSYNEQFF.

V gene TRBV5-8 combines with J gene TRBJ1-5; the match to TRBD1 covers 8 bases. This CDR3 has 20 residues. With V trimmed by 2 bases and J by 0 bases, 16 bases remained unmatched. Germline-derived CDR1 and CDR2 are SGHTS and YDEGEE. CDR3 loop: CASSFRPWDRSHCSNQPQHF. DNA of the CDR3: TGTGCCAGCAGCTTCAGGCCCTGGGACAGGAGCCATTGTAGCAATCAGCCCCAGCATTTT.

The genes are TRBV27 and TRBJ2-7; 8 positions match TRBD1. There are 17 residues in the CDR3. The V gene's germline CDR1 is MNHEY and CDR2 SMNVEV (reference sequence). Trimming at V came to 5 bases and at J to 2 bases, leaving 14 bases not matched to a gene. The CDR3 nucleotides read TGTGCCAGCAGTGCCCTCGGCGGACAGGGCTTTGCCTACGAGCAGTACTTC. It yields the protein CASSALGGQGFAYEQYF.

The chain employs TRBV25-1 and TRBJ2-3, with D possibly matching TRBD2 (5 bases). Trimming pared 6 bases from V and 6 bases from J, leaving 22 bases between. The CDR3 sequence is 16 residues long. Germline assignment: CDR1 MGHDK and CDR2 SYGVNS. Written as DNA, the CDR3 is TGTGCCAGCAGCCCCCACCGGGGTCAGTTCAGCGATACGCAGTATTTT. This translates into CASSPHRGQFSDTQYF.

The chain employs TRBV2 and TRBJ2-3; D is unresolved. The CDR3 runs to 15 residues. The germline gives CDR1 SNHLY, CDR2 FYNNEI. V lost 1 base and J 2 bases, leaving 10 bases between the germline ends. The DNA of the CDR3 is TGTGCCAGCAGTGAAGGTAACATCAACACAGATACGCAGTATTTT. Its translation: CASSEGNINTDTQYF.

This clone was recorded once. The rearrangement links TRBV5-4 to TRBJ2-7, with 7 bases aligning to TRBD1. CDR3 length: 16 amino acids. Unmatched junction bases numbered 9, after V lost 0 bases and J lost 3 bases. Germline V gives CDR1 SGHNT, CDR2 YYREEE (reference sequence). In DNA, the CDR3 is TGTGCCAGCAGCTTGGTAGACCTGGACAGGATCTACGAGCAGTACTTC. Amino acids: CASSLVDLDRIYEQYF.

This chain links TRBV11-2 with TRBJ2-3; 9 bases fit TRBD1. This CDR3 contains 18 residues. The V gene's germline CDR1 is SGHAT and CDR2 FQNNGV. Trimming cost V 2 bases and J 3 bases; bases outside gene matches: 12. CDR3 nucleotide sequence: TGTGCCAGCAGCTTACCCCGGGACAGGGAAATCCCTACAGATACGCAGTATTTT. It is translated as CASSLPRDREIPTDTQYF.